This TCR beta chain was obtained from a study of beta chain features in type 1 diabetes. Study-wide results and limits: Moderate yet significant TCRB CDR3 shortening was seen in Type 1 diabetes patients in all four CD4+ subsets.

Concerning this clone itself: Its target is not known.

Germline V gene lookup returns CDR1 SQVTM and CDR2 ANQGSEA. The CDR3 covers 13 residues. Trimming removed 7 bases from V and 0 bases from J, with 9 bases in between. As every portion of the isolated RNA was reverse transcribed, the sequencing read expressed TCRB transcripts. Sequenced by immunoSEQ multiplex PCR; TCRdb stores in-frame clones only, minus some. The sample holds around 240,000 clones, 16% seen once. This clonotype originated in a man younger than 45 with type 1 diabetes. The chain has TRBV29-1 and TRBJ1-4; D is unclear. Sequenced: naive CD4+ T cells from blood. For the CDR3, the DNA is TGCAGCGCCAACACTGCAACTAATGAAAAACTGTTTTTT. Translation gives CSANTATNEKLFF.